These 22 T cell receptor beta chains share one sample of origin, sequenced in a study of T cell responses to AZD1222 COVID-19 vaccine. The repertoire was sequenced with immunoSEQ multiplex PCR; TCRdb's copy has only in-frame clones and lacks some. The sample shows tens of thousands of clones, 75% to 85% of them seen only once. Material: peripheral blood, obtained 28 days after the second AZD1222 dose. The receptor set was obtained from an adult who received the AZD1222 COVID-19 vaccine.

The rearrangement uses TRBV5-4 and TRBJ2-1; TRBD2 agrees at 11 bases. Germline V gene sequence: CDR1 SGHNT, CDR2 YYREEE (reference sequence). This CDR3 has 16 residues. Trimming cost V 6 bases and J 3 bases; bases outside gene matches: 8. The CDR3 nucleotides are TGTGCCAGCACCCGGAGTAGCGGGGGGGTCTACAATGAGCAGTTCTTC. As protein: CASTRSSGGVYNEQFF.

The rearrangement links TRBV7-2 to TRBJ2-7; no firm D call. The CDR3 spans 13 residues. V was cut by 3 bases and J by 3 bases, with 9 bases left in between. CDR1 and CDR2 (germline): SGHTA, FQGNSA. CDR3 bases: TGTGCCAGCAGCTTCGGCAGAGGCTACGAGCAGTACTTC. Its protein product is CASSFGRGYEQYF.

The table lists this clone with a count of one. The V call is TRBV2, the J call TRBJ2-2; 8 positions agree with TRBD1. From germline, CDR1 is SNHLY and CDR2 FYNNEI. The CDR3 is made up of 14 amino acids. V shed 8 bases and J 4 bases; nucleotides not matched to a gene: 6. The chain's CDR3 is CASQGQGGTGELFF. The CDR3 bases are TGTGCCAGCCAAGGACAGGGTGGCACCGGGGAGCTGTTTTTT.

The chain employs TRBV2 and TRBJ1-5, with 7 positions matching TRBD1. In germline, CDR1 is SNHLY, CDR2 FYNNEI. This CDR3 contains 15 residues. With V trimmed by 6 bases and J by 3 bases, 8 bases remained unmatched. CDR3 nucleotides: TGTGCCAGCAGGGAAACCAGGGGGTTCAATCAGCCCCAGCATTTT. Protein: CASRETRGFNQPQHF. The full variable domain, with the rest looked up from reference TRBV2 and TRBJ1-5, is EPEVTQTPSHQVTQMGQEVILRCVPISNHLYFYWYRQILGQKVEFLVSFYNNEISEKSEIFDDQFSVERPDGSNFTLKIRSTKLEDSAMYFCASRETRGFNQPQHFGDGTRLSIL.

For the CDR3, the DNA is TGTGCCAGCAGCGTAGCGGCGGCAGGGTCTACTGAAGCTTTCTTT. Translated, it gives CASSVAAAGSTEAFF. The chain couples TRBV9 to TRBJ1-1; perhaps TRBD1 as D (5 bases). Trimming removed 0 bases from V and 5 bases from J, with 14 bases in between. The germline V gene encodes CDR1 SGDLS and CDR2 YYNGEE. This CDR3 spans 15 amino acids.

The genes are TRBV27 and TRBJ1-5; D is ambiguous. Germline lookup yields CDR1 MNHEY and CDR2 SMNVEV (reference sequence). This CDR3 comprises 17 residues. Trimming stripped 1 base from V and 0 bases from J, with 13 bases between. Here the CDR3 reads CASSLFGRDYSNQPQHF. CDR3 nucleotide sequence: TGTGCCAGCAGTTTATTTGGCAGAGACTATAGCAATCAGCCCCAGCATTTT.

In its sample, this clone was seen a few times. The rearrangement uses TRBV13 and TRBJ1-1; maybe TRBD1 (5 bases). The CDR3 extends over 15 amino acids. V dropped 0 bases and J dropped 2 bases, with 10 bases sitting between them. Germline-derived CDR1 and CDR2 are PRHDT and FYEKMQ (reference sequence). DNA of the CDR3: TGTGCCAGCAGCTTAGGGGGATGGGACAACACTGAAGCTTTCTTT. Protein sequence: CASSLGGWDNTEAFF.

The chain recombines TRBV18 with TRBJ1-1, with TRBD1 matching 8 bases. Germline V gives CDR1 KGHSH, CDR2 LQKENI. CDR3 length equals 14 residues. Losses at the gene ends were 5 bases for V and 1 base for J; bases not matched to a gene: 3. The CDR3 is CASSTGQGNTEAFF. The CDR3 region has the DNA TGTGCCAGCTCAACCGGACAGGGGAACACTGAAGCTTTCTTT.

The CDR3 DNA is TGCGCCAGCAGCCCGACCGAGAACACTGAAGCTTTCTTT. Amino acids: CASSPTENTEAFF. The chain carries TRBV4-3 and TRBJ1-1; D not certain. The V end was cut by 4 bases, the J end by 1 base, with 7 bases between. CDR1 is LGHNA and CDR2 is YSLEER in the germline V gene. This CDR3 has 13 amino acids.

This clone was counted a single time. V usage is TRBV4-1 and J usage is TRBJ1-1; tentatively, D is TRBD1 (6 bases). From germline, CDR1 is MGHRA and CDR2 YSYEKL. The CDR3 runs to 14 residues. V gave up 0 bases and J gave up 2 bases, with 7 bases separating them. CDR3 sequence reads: CASSQEDSNTEAFF. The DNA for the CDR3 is TGCGCCAGCAGCCAAGAGGACAGTAACACTGAAGCTTTCTTT.

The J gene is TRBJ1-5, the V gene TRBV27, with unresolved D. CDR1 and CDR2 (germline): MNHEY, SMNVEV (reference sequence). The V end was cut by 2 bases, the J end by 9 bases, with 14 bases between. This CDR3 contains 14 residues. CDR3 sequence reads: CASSLSYRVRPQHF. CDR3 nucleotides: TGTGCCAGCAGTTTAAGCTACAGAGTAAGGCCCCAGCATTTT.

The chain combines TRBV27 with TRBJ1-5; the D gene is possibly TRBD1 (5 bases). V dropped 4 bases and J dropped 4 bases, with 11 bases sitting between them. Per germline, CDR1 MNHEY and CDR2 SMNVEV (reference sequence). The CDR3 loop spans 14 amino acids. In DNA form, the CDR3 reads TGTGCCAGCAGTTCTCCAGGGTTGAATCAGCCCCAGCATTTT. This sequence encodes CASSSPGLNQPQHF.

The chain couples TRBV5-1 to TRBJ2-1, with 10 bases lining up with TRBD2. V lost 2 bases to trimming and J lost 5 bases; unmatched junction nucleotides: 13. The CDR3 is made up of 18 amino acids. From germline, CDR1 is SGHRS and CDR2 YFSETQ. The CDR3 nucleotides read TGCGCCAGCAGCTTAGAGATCGGGGCTAGCGGGGGAAACAATGAGCAGTTCTTC. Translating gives CASSLEIGASGGNNEQFF.

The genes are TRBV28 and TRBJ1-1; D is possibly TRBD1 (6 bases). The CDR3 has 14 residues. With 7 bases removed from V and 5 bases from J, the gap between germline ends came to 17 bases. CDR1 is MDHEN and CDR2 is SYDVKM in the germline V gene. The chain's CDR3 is CASTRTVTRTEAFF. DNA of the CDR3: TGTGCCAGCACGCGGACAGTGACGAGGACTGAAGCTTTCTTT.

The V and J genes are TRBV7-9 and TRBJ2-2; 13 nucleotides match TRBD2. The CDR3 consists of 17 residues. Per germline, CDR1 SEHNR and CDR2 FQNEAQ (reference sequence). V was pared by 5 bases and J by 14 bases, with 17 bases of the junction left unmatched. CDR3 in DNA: TGTGCCAGCAGCGTGACTAGCGGGGGGCCCCCCCGAGGTTCTCTGTTTTTT. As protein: CASSVTSGGPPRGSLFF.

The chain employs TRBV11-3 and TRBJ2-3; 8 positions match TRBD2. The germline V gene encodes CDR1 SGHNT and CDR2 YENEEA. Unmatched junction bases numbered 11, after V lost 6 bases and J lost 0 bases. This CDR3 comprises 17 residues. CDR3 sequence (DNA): TGTGCCAGCAGTCGAAGAAGCGGGGGCCTTAGCACAGATACGCAGTATTTT. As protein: CASSRRSGGLSTDTQYF.

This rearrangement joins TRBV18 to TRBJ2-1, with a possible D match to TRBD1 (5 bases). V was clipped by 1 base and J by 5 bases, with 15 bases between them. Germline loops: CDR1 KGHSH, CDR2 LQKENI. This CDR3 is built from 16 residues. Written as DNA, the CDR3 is TGTGCCAGCTCACCACTTTCGTCCAGGGCTAACAATGAGCAGTTCTTC. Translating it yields CASSPLSSRANNEQFF.

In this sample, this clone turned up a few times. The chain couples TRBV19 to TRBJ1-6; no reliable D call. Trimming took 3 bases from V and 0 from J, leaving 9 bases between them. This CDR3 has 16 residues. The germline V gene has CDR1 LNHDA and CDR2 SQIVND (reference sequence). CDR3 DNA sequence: TGTGCCAGTAGTATGTGGCAGAGCTCCTATAATTCACCCCTCCACTTT. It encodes CASSMWQSSYNSPLHF.

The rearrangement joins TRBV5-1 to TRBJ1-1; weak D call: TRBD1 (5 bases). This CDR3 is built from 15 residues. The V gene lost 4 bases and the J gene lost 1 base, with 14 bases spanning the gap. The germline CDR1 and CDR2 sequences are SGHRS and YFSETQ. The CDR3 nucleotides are TGCGCCAGCAGCGTCGGGGGAACACGGAACACTGAAGCTTTCTTT. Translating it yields CASSVGGTRNTEAFF. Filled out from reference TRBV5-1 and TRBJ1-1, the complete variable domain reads KAGVTQTPRYLIKTRGQQVTLSCSPISGHRSVSWYQQTPGQGLQFLFEYFSETQRNKGNFPGRFSGRQFSNSRSEMNVSTLELGDSALYLCASSVGGTRNTEAFFGQGTRLTVV.

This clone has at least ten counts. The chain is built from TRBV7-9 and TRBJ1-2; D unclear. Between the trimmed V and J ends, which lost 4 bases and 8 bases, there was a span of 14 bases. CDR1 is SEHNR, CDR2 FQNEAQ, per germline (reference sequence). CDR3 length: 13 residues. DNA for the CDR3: TGTGCCAGCAGCTCCAACCCCCGTGAAGGCTACACCTTC. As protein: CASSSNPREGYTF.

CDR3 nucleotide sequence: TGTGCCAGCAGCTTACGCAGCGGGGGGGCTGGGGCCAACGTCCTGACTTTC. Translating it yields CASSLRSGGAGANVLTF. The chain carries TRBV7-8 and TRBJ2-6; TRBD2 aligns across 10 bases. Germline V gene sequence: CDR1 SGHVS, CDR2 FQNEAQ. With 2 bases clipped from V and 2 bases from J, the junction kept 3 bases outside the gene matches. The CDR3 covers 17 residues.

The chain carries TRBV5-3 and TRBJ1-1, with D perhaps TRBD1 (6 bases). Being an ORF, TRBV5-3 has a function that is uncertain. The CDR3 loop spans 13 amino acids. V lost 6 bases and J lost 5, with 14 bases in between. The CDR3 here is CARINYRATEAFF. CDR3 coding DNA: TGTGCCAGAATTAACTACAGGGCTACTGAAGCTTTCTTT.